The T cell receptor beta chain described here comes from a study of shared clonotypes between healthy human individuals. General study findings and limits: An expected dependence of interdonor clonotype sharing on sequencing depth was noted. The donor pool, a small one, limited the genetic and exposure-history diversity represented.

Between the trimmed V and J ends, which lost 5 bases and 0 bases, there was a span of 2 bases. Germline CDR1 reads SGHRS; CDR2 reads YFSETQ. The CDR3 sequence is 12 residues long. Repertoires were generated with immunoSEQ multiplex PCR, while TCRdb's copy carries only in-frame clones and drops some. The sample includes fewer than 1.6 million clones, about 98.5% of them seen just once. This clone occurred a few times. Antigen unknown. The sample holds other DNA sequences that translate to the same CDR3. The receptor was isolated from a young man in good health. This sequence joins TRBV5-1 and TRBJ2-2; D is unclear. Sequencing was done on a sample of naive CD4+ T cells sorted from blood. Subset here: CD45RA+ positively selected. CDR3 amino acids: CASSTNTGELFF. CDR3 DNA sequence: TGCGCCAGCAGTACGAACACCGGGGAGCTGTTTTTT. The full variable domain, its missing parts supplied by reference TRBV5-1 and TRBJ2-2, is KAGVTQTPRYLIKTRGQQVTLSCSPISGHRSVSWYQQTPGQGLQFLFEYFSETQRNKGNFPGRFSGRQFSNSRSEMNVSTLELGDSALYLCASSTNTGELFFGEGSRLTVL.